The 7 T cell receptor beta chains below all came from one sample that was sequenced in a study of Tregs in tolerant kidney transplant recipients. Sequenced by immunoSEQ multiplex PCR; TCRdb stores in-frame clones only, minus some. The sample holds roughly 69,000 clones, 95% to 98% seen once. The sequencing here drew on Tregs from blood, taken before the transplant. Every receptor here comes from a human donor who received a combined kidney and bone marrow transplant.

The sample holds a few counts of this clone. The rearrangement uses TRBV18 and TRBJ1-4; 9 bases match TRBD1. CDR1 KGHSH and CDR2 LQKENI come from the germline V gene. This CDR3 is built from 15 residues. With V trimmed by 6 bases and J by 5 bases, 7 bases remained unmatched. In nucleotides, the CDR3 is TGTGCCAGCTCCTGGGACAGGGTCGAGAATGAAAAACTGTTTTTT. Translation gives CASSWDRVENEKLFF. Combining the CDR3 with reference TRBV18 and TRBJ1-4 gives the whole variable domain NAGVMQNPRHLVRRRGQEARLRCSPMKGHSHVYWYRQLPEEGLKFMVYLQKENIIDESGMPKERFSAEFPKEGPSILRIQQVVRGDSAAYFCASSWDRVENEKLFFGSGTQLSVL.

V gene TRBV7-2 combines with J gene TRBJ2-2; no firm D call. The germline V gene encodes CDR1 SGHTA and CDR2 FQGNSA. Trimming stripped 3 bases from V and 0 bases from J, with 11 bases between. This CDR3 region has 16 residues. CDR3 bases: TGTGCCAGCAGCTTTAATCGAGCGCCGAACACCGGGGAGCTGTTTTTT. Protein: CASSFNRAPNTGELFF.

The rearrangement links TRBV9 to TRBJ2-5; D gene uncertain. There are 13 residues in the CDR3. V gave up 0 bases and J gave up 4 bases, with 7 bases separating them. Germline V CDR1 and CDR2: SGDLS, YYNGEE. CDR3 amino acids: CASSVAALETQYF. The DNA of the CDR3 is TGTGCCAGCAGCGTAGCAGCGCTAGAGACCCAGTACTTC.

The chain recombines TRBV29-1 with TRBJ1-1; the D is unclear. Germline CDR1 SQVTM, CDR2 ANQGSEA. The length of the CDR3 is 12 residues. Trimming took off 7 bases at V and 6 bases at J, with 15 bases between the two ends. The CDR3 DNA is TGCAGCGCTGTTGCAGGTTCGTCTGAAGCTTTCTTT. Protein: CSAVAGSSEAFF.

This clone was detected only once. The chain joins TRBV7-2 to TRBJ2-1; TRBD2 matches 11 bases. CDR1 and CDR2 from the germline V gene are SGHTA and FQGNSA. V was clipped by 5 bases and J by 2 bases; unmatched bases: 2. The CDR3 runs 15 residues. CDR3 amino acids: CASSASGGTYNEQFF. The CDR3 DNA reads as TGTGCCAGCAGCGCTAGCGGGGGGACCTACAATGAGCAGTTCTTC.

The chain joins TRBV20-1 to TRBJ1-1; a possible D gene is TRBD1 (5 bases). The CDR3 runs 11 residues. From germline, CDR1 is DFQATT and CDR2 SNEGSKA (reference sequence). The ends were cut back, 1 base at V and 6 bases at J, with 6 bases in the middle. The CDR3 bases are TGCAGTGCTAGAGGGGGGGCTGAAGCTTTCTTT. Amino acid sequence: CSARGGAEAFF.

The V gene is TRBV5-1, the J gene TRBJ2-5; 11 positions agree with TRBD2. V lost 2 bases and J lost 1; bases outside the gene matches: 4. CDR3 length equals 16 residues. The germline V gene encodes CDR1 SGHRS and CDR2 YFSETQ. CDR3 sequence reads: CASSFGLAGFQETQYF. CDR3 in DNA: TGCGCCAGCAGCTTCGGACTAGCGGGCTTCCAAGAGACCCAGTACTTC.